The 14 T cell receptor beta chains below come from one sample, sequenced in a study of blood T cells in healthy people across ages. The second PCR ran roughly 6 to 12 cycles with a sample-barcoded 5' primer and J-beta primers. TCRdb itself ran the 5' RACE reads through MiXCR, one entry per CDR3 protein. Found here are some 1.7 million distinct CDR3 sequences, roughly 27% of them singletons; the top ten hold 7.7%. Sequenced: blood. These receptors were collected from a woman in her twenties or thirties in good health.

This clonotype appeared a few times. This chain joins TRBV10-3 and TRBJ1-3; 7 positions match TRBD1. With V trimmed by 8 bases and J by 1 base, 11 bases remained unmatched. This CDR3 has 16 amino acids. The germline CDR1 and CDR2 sequences are ENHRY and SYGVKD. The CDR3 sequence: CAIGRGTGQSGNTIYF. The CDR3 region has the DNA TGTGCCATCGGGAGAGGAACGGGACAGTCTGGAAACACCATATATTTT.

The genes are TRBV6-5 and TRBJ2-1; TRBD2 agrees at 10 bases. The CDR3 length is 15 residues. Germline CDR1 MNHEY, CDR2 SVGAGI. The V segment lost 6 bases and the J segment 6 bases; nucleotides outside the gene matches: 8. The CDR3 coding sequence is TGTGCCAGCAGCCGAACTAGCGGGGATATCAATGAGCAGTTCTTC. It encodes CASSRTSGDINEQFF.

This clonotype was seen only a few times. This chain uses TRBV19 with TRBJ2-5, with D perhaps assigned TRBD1 or TRBD2 (6 bases each). Germline V gives CDR1 LNHDA, CDR2 SQIVND (reference sequence). This CDR3 has 14 residues. The germline V and J ends were trimmed by 3 bases and 5 bases, with 13 bases remaining between them. The CDR3 nucleotides read TGTGCCAGTAGTATTGGGGGGCGTTGGGAGACCCAGTACTTC. It codes for CASSIGGRWETQYF.

V usage is TRBV10-1 and J usage is TRBJ2-3, with TRBD2 matching over 11 bases. Germline assignment: CDR1 WNHNN and CDR2 SYGVQD (reference sequence). The CDR3 runs to 16 residues. V lost 0 bases, J lost 4 bases, and 3 bases stayed unmatched. CDR3 residues: CASSESKLAGADTQYF. The CDR3 DNA reads TGCGCCAGCAGTGAGTCTAAACTAGCGGGAGCAGATACGCAGTATTTT.

This clonotype was seen a handful of times. This chain links TRBV20-1 with TRBJ2-7; weak D call: TRBD1 (5 bases). The ends were cut back, 0 bases at V and 2 bases at J, with 11 bases in the middle. CDR1 is DFQATT, CDR2 SNEGSKA, per germline (reference sequence). The CDR3 runs 14 residues. CDR3 nucleotides: TGCAGTGCTAGAGAAGGGGCAGTTACCTACGAGCAGTACTTC. Protein product: CSAREGAVTYEQYF.

The chain couples TRBV7-9 to TRBJ2-3; TRBD2 matches 8 bases. The CDR3 runs 14 residues. Germline lookup yields CDR1 SEHNR and CDR2 FQNEAQ (reference sequence). After removal of 5 bases from V and 6 bases from J, the junction contained 7 bases not matched to a gene. CDR3 bases: TGTGCCAGCAGCAGCCCGGGACTAGTGGATACGCAGTATTTT. It codes for CASSSPGLVDTQYF. Supplemented by reference TRBV7-9 and TRBJ2-3, the full variable domain reads DTGVSQNPRHKITKRGQNVTFRCDPISEHNRLYWYRQTLGQGPEFLTYFQNEAQLEKSRLLSDRFSAERPKGSFSTLEIQRTEQGDSAMYLCASSSPGLVDTQYFGPGTRLTVL.

This chain links TRBV19 with TRBJ2-2; D gene ambiguous. CDR3 length: 16 amino acids. Germline-derived CDR1 and CDR2 are LNHDA and SQIVND (reference sequence). V was clipped by 3 bases and J by 6 bases, with 17 bases between them. The CDR3 reads CASSMIGPLGPGELFF. The CDR3 DNA reads TGTGCCAGTAGTATGATCGGGCCCCTAGGTCCCGGGGAGCTGTTTTTT.

In its sample, this clonotype was seen a few times. The chain uses TRBV7-9 and TRBJ2-5; 8 nucleotides line up with TRBD1. The V segment lost 3 bases and the J segment 0 bases; nucleotides outside the gene matches: 6. The CDR3 runs to 16 residues. Germline V lookup: CDR1 SEHNR, CDR2 FQNEAQ (reference sequence). The CDR3 DNA reads as TGTGCCAGCAGCTTTTCCGACAGGGGCGACCAAGAGACCCAGTACTTC. It yields the protein CASSFSDRGDQETQYF.

The chain has TRBV29-1 and TRBJ2-6, with D possibly TRBD1 on 6 matching bases. Germline lookup yields CDR1 SQVTM and CDR2 ANQGSEA. Deletions cut 3 bases from V and 2 bases from J, with 11 bases between. The CDR3 length is 15 residues. CDR3 nucleotides: TGCAGCGTTGATCAACAGGGCACTGGGGCCAACGTCCTGACTTTC. Protein: CSVDQQGTGANVLTF.

The rearrangement joins TRBV7-8 to TRBJ2-7; 10 bases map to TRBD2. The junction had 10 bases not matched to a gene; V was cut back by 5 bases and J by 3 bases. Germline loops: CDR1 SGHVS, CDR2 FQNEAQ. The CDR3 is made up of 16 amino acids. CDR3 coding DNA: TGTGCCAGCAGCCCCAGGGTGGCTAGCGGGAGCTACGAGCAGTACTTC. Translation gives CASSPRVASGSYEQYF.

The chain has TRBV6-5 and TRBJ2-1; TRBD2 might be the D (5 bases). Trimming shortened V by 6 bases and J by 5 bases, and 11 bases separated the two germline ends. Germline-derived CDR1 and CDR2 are MNHEY and SVGAGI. CDR3 length equals 13 residues. In nucleotides, the CDR3 is TGTGCCAGCAGCGGGCCGGGGAACAATGAGCAGTTCTTC. Residues: CASSGPGNNEQFF.

In its sample, this clonotype was seen once. The V gene is TRBV12-3 or TRBV12-4, the J gene TRBJ2-5; TRBD2 agrees at 13 bases. J was trimmed by 6 bases and V by 5 bases; bases with no gene match: 6. There are 15 residues in the CDR3. CDR3 loop: CASSTGLAGRQTQYF. The CDR3 DNA is TGTGCCAGCAGTACGGGACTAGCGGGACGTCAGACCCAGTACTTC.

This clonotype was counted ten times or more. V gene TRBV6-1 combines with J gene TRBJ2-5; the D gene is possibly TRBD1 (6 bases). The CDR3 covers 16 residues. V was trimmed by 0 bases and J by 6 bases, leaving 17 bases between them. Germline CDR1 is MNHNS and CDR2 is SASEGT. Written as DNA, the CDR3 is TGTGCCAGCAGTGAAGCTTCAAGGGGGTCGAAAAAGACCCAGTACTTC. Its translation is CASSEASRGSKKTQYF.

This clonotype was found a few times. The V and J genes are TRBV5-5 and TRBJ1-5; D possibly corresponds to TRBD1 (5 bases). Germline CDR1 reads SGHKS; CDR2 reads YYEKEE (reference sequence). V was clipped by 1 base and J by 3 bases, with 26 bases between them. The CDR3 sequence is 20 residues long. The CDR3 is CASSLLEAYVGREINQPQHF. The DNA for the CDR3 is TGTGCCAGCAGCTTGTTGGAGGCGTATGTAGGCAGGGAGATCAATCAGCCCCAGCATTTT.